The text below deals with one TCR beta chain. Its antigen is as yet unknown. Looked up from germline, CDR1 is SGHVS and CDR2 is FQNEAQ. The CDR3 runs 14 residues. The V end was cut by 9 bases, the J end by 2 bases, with 13 bases between. The data derive from a study of CD8 T cell repertoires and HIV-1 epitope variants. Study information: 1M T cells were kept uncultured as a baseline.

Produced via immunoSEQ multiplex PCR; TCRdb's table is partial and in-frame only. The sample lists some 7,000 clones; roughly two thirds were seen once. General observations from the study: Nef KF9 drew roughly five clonotypes and HW9 one, without TAALDMSHF responses.

The genes are TRBV7-8 and TRBJ2-2; D might be TRBD2 (6 bases). The sequence was obtained from a male donor with HIV. Sequencing used cultured CD8+ T cells derived from PBMCs. The DNA of the CDR3 is TGTGCCAGTCGTAGGGACTCCAACACCGGGGAGCTGTTTTTT. It encodes CASRRDSNTGELFF.